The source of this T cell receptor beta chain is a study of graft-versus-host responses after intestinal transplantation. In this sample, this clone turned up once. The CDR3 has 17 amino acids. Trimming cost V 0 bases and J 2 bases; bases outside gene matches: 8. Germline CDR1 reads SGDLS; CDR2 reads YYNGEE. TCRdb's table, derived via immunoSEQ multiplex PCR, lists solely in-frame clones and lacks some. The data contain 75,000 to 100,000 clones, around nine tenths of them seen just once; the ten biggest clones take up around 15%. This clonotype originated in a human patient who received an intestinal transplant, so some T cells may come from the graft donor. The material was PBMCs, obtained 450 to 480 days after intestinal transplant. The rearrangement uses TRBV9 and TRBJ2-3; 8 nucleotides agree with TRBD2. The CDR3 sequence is CASSVGGSGGPTDTQYF. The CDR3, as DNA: TGTGCCAGCAGCGTAGGGGGCAGCGGGGGCCCCACAGATACGCAGTATTTT.